The 25 T cell receptor beta chains below come from one sample, sequenced in a study of early T cells in non-severe SARS-CoV-2 infection. TCRdb re-called the 5' RACE reads with MiXCR, one entry per CDR3 protein. The data hold approximately 45,000 distinct CDR3 sequences, with 6% to 6.5% observed a single time. Sequencing was carried out using whole blood. Receptors were obtained from an adult who was a healthcare worker with PCR-confirmed SARS-CoV-2 infection or an uninfected control (not recorded which).

This clonotype came up many times. At one end, the junction sequence differs from germline, possibly due to a read error. V and J are TRBV29-1 and TRBJ1-1; possibly TRBD1 for D (6 bases). CDR1 and CDR2 (germline): SQVTM, ANQGSEA. The CDR3 has 13 amino acids. The CDR3 DNA is TGCAGCGTGGAAGGACAGCTTAACACTGAAGCTTTCTTT. It codes for CSVEGQLNTEAFF.

This clonotype was observed at least ten times. The V call is TRBV6-1, the J call TRBJ2-5, with D possibly being TRBD2 (7 bases). Per the germline V gene, CDR1 is MNHNS and CDR2 is SASEGT. The V and J ends lost 6 bases and 5 bases respectively, with 22 bases between them. The CDR3 totals 16 residues. CDR3 in DNA: TGTGCCAGCAGGGGGGCGGGGAGGGGGTATCCGGAGACCCAGTACTTC. Its translation is CASRGAGRGYPETQYF.

The V and J genes are TRBV4-3 and TRBJ2-1; 11 bases map to TRBD2. This CDR3 contains 17 residues. Germline lookup yields CDR1 LGHNA and CDR2 YSLEER. Unmatched junction bases numbered 10, after V lost 0 bases and J lost 9 bases. The CDR3 region is CASSQDPASGGLSEQFF. The DNA of the CDR3 is TGCGCCAGCAGCCAAGATCCGGCTAGCGGGGGGCTGAGTGAGCAGTTCTTC.

This clonotype was detected a few times. CDR3 bases: TGTGCCAGCAGCTCTGGACTAGCGGGGGGAGATACGCAGTATTTT. This codes for CASSSGLAGGDTQYF. The V gene is TRBV7-9, the J gene TRBJ2-3, with TRBD2 matching over 14 bases. Germline V gene data show CDR1 as SEHNR and CDR2 as FQNEAQ (reference sequence). The CDR3 contains 15 residues. The junction had 2 bases not matched to a gene; V was cut back by 4 bases and J by 5 bases.

This clonotype was counted only a few times. The V call is TRBV11-2, the J call TRBJ1-6; D uncertain. Trimming took off 5 bases at V and 0 bases at J, with 5 bases between the two ends. Germline CDR1 and CDR2: SGHAT and FQNNGV. This CDR3 comprises 14 residues. CDR3 residues: CASSGSSYNSPLHF. The CDR3, as DNA: TGTGCCAGCAGCGGTAGCTCCTATAATTCACCCCTCCACTTT.

The V and J genes are TRBV3-1 and TRBJ2-1, with 12 bases aligning to TRBD2. The CDR3 consists of 16 residues. Trimming removed 1 base from V and 5 bases from J; junction bases left unmatched: 3. Germline V gene sequence: CDR1 LGHDT, CDR2 YNNKEL (reference sequence). CDR3 in DNA: TGTGCCAGCAGCCAAGGGGCTAGCGGGGGGGACAATGAGCAGTTCTTC. Its translation: CASSQGASGGDNEQFF.

This clonotype showed up many times. V is TRBV10-3 and J is TRBJ2-7; no reliable D call. The germline CDR1 and CDR2 sequences are ENHRY and SYGVKD. The CDR3 is 17 residues long. Between the trimmed V and J ends, which lost 6 bases and 5 bases, there was a span of 26 bases. Written as DNA, the CDR3 is TGTGCCATCAGCCCAGGCGGTGACTCCAAGGGATCCCACGAGCAGTACTTC. This codes for CAISPGGDSKGSHEQYF.

This clonotype was counted at least ten times. The chain couples TRBV7-2 to TRBJ2-7; D is perhaps TRBD2 (5 bases). V lost 2 bases and J lost 3, with 8 bases in between. The germline CDR1 and CDR2 sequences are SGHTA and FQGNSA. This CDR3 has 13 residues. The chain's CDR3 is CASSLSGLYEQYF. CDR3 nucleotide sequence: TGTGCCAGCAGCTTAAGCGGACTCTACGAGCAGTACTTC.

This clonotype was detected only a few times. The chain joins TRBV21-1 to TRBJ1-2; TRBD1 was called by the table and not checked on the DNA. TRBV21-1 is labeled a pseudogene. The CDR3 consists of 17 residues. DNA for the CDR3: TGTGCCAGCAGCAAAGAGGGGGGACACCGCAAAGAGTATGGCTACACCTTC. The encoded protein is CASSKEGGHRKEYGYTF.

This clonotype was found many times. The CDR3 bases are TGTGCCAGCAGCCGCTCGACAGGGGTTGTCACTGAAGCTTTCTTT. It translates to CASSRSTGVVTEAFF. The chain links TRBV28 to TRBJ1-1; 8 positions match TRBD1. Germline V gives CDR1 MDHEN, CDR2 SYDVKM. The V and J ends lost 6 bases and 4 bases, in that order; junction bases with no gene match: 10. This CDR3 comprises 15 residues.

This chain uses TRBV10-3 with TRBJ2-3, with TRBD2 matching 12 bases. The CDR3 runs 16 residues. V shed 7 bases, J shed 5 bases, and the junction held 10 bases outside the gene matches. Per germline, CDR1 ENHRY and CDR2 SYGVKD. The CDR3 spells CAIKSSSGGVRDTQYF. For the CDR3, the DNA is TGTGCCATCAAATCCTCTAGCGGGGGGGTTAGAGATACGCAGTATTTT.

This clonotype showed up many times. The chain uses TRBV20-1 and TRBJ2-7, with D maybe TRBD1 (5 bases). The V end was cut by 3 bases, the J end by 4 bases, with 10 bases between. The CDR3 is made up of 12 amino acids. Per the germline V gene, CDR1 is DFQATT and CDR2 is SNEGSKA (reference sequence). CDR3 protein: CSARVRAYEQYF. Here the CDR3 DNA reads TGCAGTGCTAGGGTCAGGGCTTACGAGCAGTACTTC.

The chain joins TRBV3-1 to TRBJ1-1; 8 bases match TRBD1. Germline V gene lookup returns CDR1 LGHDT and CDR2 YNNKEL (reference sequence). The CDR3 is made up of 15 amino acids. V lost 3 bases, J lost 8 bases, and 11 bases stayed unmatched. In DNA, the CDR3 is TGTGCCAGCAGCCAGAGGGCTCCGGGGGACAGGGAAGCTTTCTTT. It is translated as CASSQRAPGDREAFF.

This clonotype was detected ten times or more. J is TRBJ1-1 and V is TRBV6-5; 8 bases align to TRBD1. V lost 8 bases to trimming and J lost 6 bases; unmatched junction nucleotides: 8. Germline V CDR1 and CDR2: MNHEY, SVGAGI. This CDR3 region has 13 residues. The CDR3 DNA reads as TGTGCCAGCCGACAGGGGTGGGCGGCTGAAGCTTTCTTT. This translates into CASRQGWAAEAFF.

This clonotype occurred many times. This rearrangement joins TRBV20-1 to TRBJ2-1; 7 bases align to TRBD2. Looked up from germline, CDR1 is DFQATT and CDR2 is SNEGSKA (reference sequence). The CDR3 covers 11 residues. With 6 bases clipped from V and 10 bases from J, the junction kept 6 bases outside the gene matches. The CDR3 DNA sequence: TGCAGTGCGAGGCTAGCGGTAGAGCAGTTCTTC. It is translated as CSARLAVEQFF.

This clonotype was seen a few times. The V and J genes are TRBV20-1 and TRBJ2-5, with 8 positions matching TRBD1. The CDR3 runs 16 residues. Germline lookup yields CDR1 DFQATT and CDR2 SNEGSKA (reference sequence). With 0 bases clipped from V and 1 base from J, the junction kept 7 bases outside the gene matches. CDR3 sequence (DNA): TGCAGTGCTAGAGAGGCGACAGGGGTGACCCAAGAGACCCAGTACTTC. Protein sequence: CSAREATGVTQETQYF.

This clonotype came up a few times. V gene TRBV6-6 combines with J gene TRBJ2-1; D is undetermined. Between the trimmed V and J ends, which lost 5 bases and 9 bases, there was a span of 8 bases. This CDR3 comprises 11 residues. Germline V CDR1 and CDR2: MNHNY, SVGAGI (reference sequence). The CDR3: CASSQVLEQFF. CDR3 in DNA: TGTGCCAGCAGTCAAGTCCTTGAGCAGTTCTTC.

The chain is built from TRBV28 and TRBJ2-1; D is undetermined. The V gene's germline CDR1 is MDHEN and CDR2 SYDVKM. V was trimmed by 5 bases and J by 5 bases, leaving 13 bases between them. The CDR3 loop spans 14 amino acids. In DNA, the CDR3 is TGTGCCAGCAGTAACCGCGGCCAGGACAATGAGCAGTTCTTC. Its translation: CASSNRGQDNEQFF.

This clonotype occurred many times. The V call is TRBV7-9, the J call TRBJ1-2; TRBD1 aligns across 9 bases. Unmatched junction bases numbered 4, after V lost 5 bases and J lost 3 bases. CDR1 is SEHNR, CDR2 FQNEAQ, per germline (reference sequence). The CDR3 contains 14 residues. The CDR3 loop is CASSITGGDYGYTF. CDR3 sequence (DNA): TGTGCCAGCAGCATTACAGGGGGCGACTATGGCTACACCTTC.

This clonotype was recorded many times. The rearrangement joins TRBV6-1 to TRBJ1-2, with D possibly matching TRBD1 (5 bases). Germline V CDR1 and CDR2: MNHNS, SASEGT. This CDR3 contains 14 residues. V lost 2 bases to trimming and J lost 4 bases, with 11 bases between them. In nucleotides, the CDR3 is TGTGCCAGCAGTGAAAATAGGGGAGCCTATGGCTACACCTTC. Its translation is CASSENRGAYGYTF.

The rearrangement links TRBV5-1 to TRBJ1-2; D perhaps matches TRBD1 (5 bases). This CDR3 is 15 amino acids long. The V and J ends lost 3 bases and 2 bases respectively, with 14 bases between them. Germline CDR1 is SGHRS and CDR2 is YFSETQ. CDR3 in DNA: TGCGCCAGCAGCTCCGGGGACTTTTTCAACTATGGCTACACCTTC. Protein: CASSSGDFFNYGYTF.

This clonotype has ten or more counts. The J gene is TRBJ2-5, the V gene TRBV20-1, with 9 bases matching TRBD2. V shed 6 bases and J 3 bases; nucleotides not matched to a gene: 8. CDR3 length equals 14 residues. Germline CDR1 reads DFQATT; CDR2 reads SNEGSKA (reference sequence). CDR3 sequence reads: CSAPGTSNEETQYF. The CDR3 coding sequence is TGCAGTGCCCCCGGGACTAGCAACGAAGAGACCCAGTACTTC.

The chain is built from TRBV20-1 and TRBJ1-2; D is possibly TRBD1 (6 bases). The CDR3 runs 15 residues. Trimming removed 3 bases from V and 1 base from J, with 15 bases in between. Germline values: CDR1 DFQATT, CDR2 SNEGSKA (reference sequence). The CDR3 region has the DNA TGCAGTGCTAGGAATAACAGGGCTCTTAACTATGGCTACACCTTC. Translation gives CSARNNRALNYGYTF.

This chain joins TRBV11-2 and TRBJ2-1; 13 bases are a match to TRBD2. The junction had 11 bases not matched to a gene; V was cut back by 3 bases and J by 0 bases. The germline V gene has CDR1 SGHAT and CDR2 FQNNGV. CDR3 length: 20 amino acids. For the CDR3, the DNA is TGTGCCAGCAGCTTGACAGGACTAGCGGGGGACCGTGACTCCTACAATGAGCAGTTCTTC. Translated: CASSLTGLAGDRDSYNEQFF.

This clonotype was detected ten times or more. The chain is built from TRBV14 and TRBJ1-2, with D unresolved. The ends were cut back, 3 bases at V and 4 bases at J, with 9 bases in the middle. From germline, CDR1 is SGHDN and CDR2 FVKESK. The CDR3 loop spans 13 amino acids. The CDR3 DNA follows: TGTGCCAGCAGCCAGGGGAATTTCTATGGCTACACCTTC. Its protein is CASSQGNFYGYTF.